The clone carrying this T cell receptor (beta chain) has a count of ten or more. CDR1 and CDR2 (germline): SQVTM, ANQGSEA. V was clipped by 4 bases and J by 2 bases, with 12 bases between them. This CDR3 spans 13 amino acids. MiXCR, applied by TCRdb to the 5' RACE reads, yields one record per CDR3 protein. The repertoire holds some 71,000 distinct CDR3 sequences, with 5.3% as singletons. The data derive from a study of CD8 T cells in ankylosing spondylitis. V usage is TRBV29-1 and J usage is TRBJ2-7; D may be TRBD1 (6 bases). Sequencing was carried out using blood, either unsorted or a sorted T cell fraction (not recorded which). This receptor was obtained from a male donor with ankylosing spondylitis or in good health (not recorded which). In nucleotides, the CDR3 is TGCAGCGTTGGTGACGACAGGCCCTACGAGCAGTACTTC. This sequence encodes CSVGDDRPYEQYF.